The 26 T cell receptor beta chains given below trace back to one sample, sequenced in a study of blood T cell repertoires in COVID-19. The table came from immunoSEQ multiplex PCR; TCRdb's copy has only in-frame clones and leaves some out. This sample has about 180,000 clones, with 85% to 90% found just once. The sample taken for sequencing was PBMCs or T cells enriched from blood (not recorded which). The receptors originated from a woman in her thirties or forties with acute COVID-19.

The chain recombines TRBV5-1 with TRBJ2-1, with TRBD1 matching over 9 bases. CDR3 length equals 15 residues. Germline lookup yields CDR1 SGHRS and CDR2 YFSETQ. V was pared by 0 bases and J by 3 bases, with 1 base of the junction left unmatched. DNA of the CDR3: TGCGCCAGCAGCTTGGGACAGGGGGACTACAATGAGCAGTTCTTC. Its protein is CASSLGQGDYNEQFF. The full variable domain, in which reference TRBV5-1 and TRBJ2-1 provide the parts outside the CDR3, is KAGVTQTPRYLIKTRGQQVTLSCSPISGHRSVSWYQQTPGQGLQFLFEYFSETQRNKGNFPGRFSGRQFSNSRSEMNVSTLELGDSALYLCASSLGQGDYNEQFFGPGTRLTVL.

This chain connects TRBV7-9 to TRBJ2-7; TRBD2 matches at 11 bases. Per germline, CDR1 SEHNR and CDR2 FQNEAQ (reference sequence). Trimming cost V 5 bases and J 5 bases; bases outside gene matches: 8. The CDR3 extends over 15 amino acids. The CDR3 loop reads CASSHTSGSQNEQYF. CDR3 nucleotide sequence: TGTGCCAGCAGCCACACTAGCGGGAGCCAGAACGAGCAGTACTTC.

J is TRBJ2-1 and V is TRBV3-1 (or the pseudogene TRBV3-2); 8 bases fit TRBD2. Trimming took 6 bases from V and 6 from J; bases not matched to a gene: 7. The CDR3 runs to 14 residues. Germline CDR1 is LGHDT and CDR2 is YNNKEL (reference sequence). The CDR3 protein is CASSITGGSNEQFF. CDR3 coding DNA: TGTGCCAGCAGTATAACGGGGGGGAGCAATGAGCAGTTCTTC.

This clone was counted a single time. The V and J genes are TRBV5-1 and TRBJ1-2; 9 bases match TRBD1. The V and J ends lost 4 bases and 8 bases, in that order; junction bases with no gene match: 6. The CDR3 loop spans 13 amino acids. Germline assignment: CDR1 SGHRS and CDR2 YFSETQ. In DNA, the CDR3 is TGCGCCAGCAGCGTGGGACAGGGCTTCGGCTACACCTTC. Protein: CASSVGQGFGYTF.

The genes are TRBV7-2 and TRBJ2-7; 13 nucleotides agree with TRBD2. The V gene's germline CDR1 is SGHTA and CDR2 FQGNSA. V was clipped by 5 bases and J by 4 bases; unmatched bases: 8. There are 16 residues in the CDR3. The CDR3 sequence is CASSAGLAGAQYEQYF. CDR3 nucleotide sequence: TGTGCCAGCAGCGCCGGACTAGCGGGAGCTCAATACGAGCAGTACTTC.

This chain links TRBV2 with TRBJ2-3, with 7 positions matching TRBD2. J gave up 0 bases and V 6 bases, and 9 bases lay outside the gene matches. This CDR3 comprises 16 residues. Germline V gene data show CDR1 as SNHLY and CDR2 as FYNNEI. In DNA, the CDR3 is TGTGCCAGCAGAAAATTCGGGGGGAGAAGCACAGATACGCAGTATTTT. This encodes CASRKFGGRSTDTQYF. Full variable domain (outside the CDR3, taken from reference TRBV2 and TRBJ2-3): EPEVTQTPSHQVTQMGQEVILRCVPISNHLYFYWYRQILGQKVEFLVSFYNNEISEKSEIFDDQFSVERPDGSNFTLKIRSTKLEDSAMYFCASRKFGGRSTDTQYFGPGTRLTVL.

This clone was recorded many times. The chain links TRBV15 to TRBJ2-2, with 8 bases aligning to TRBD1. Trimming cost V 3 bases and J 3 bases; bases outside gene matches: 0. CDR1 is LNHNV and CDR2 is YYDKDF in the germline V gene (reference sequence). The CDR3 has 14 amino acids. In DNA form, the CDR3 reads TGTGCCACCAGCAGGACAGGGGACACCGGGGAGCTGTTTTTT. Translation: CATSRTGDTGELFF. Variable domain in full (rest from reference TRBV15 and TRBJ2-2): DAMVIQNPRYQVTQFGKPVTLSCSQTLNHNVMYWYQQKSSQAPKLLFHYYDKDFNNEADTPDNFQSRRPNTSFCFLDIRSPGLGDTAMYLCATSRTGDTGELFFGEGSRLTVL.

The rearrangement joins TRBV7-8 to TRBJ2-7; D gene uncertain. This CDR3 is 12 amino acids long. V was pared by 5 bases and J by 9 bases, with 14 bases between. The germline V gene encodes CDR1 SGHVS and CDR2 FQNEAQ. CDR3 protein: CASSLDSFRQYF. The DNA for the CDR3 is TGTGCCAGCAGCCTTGACTCGTTTCGGCAGTACTTC.

The genes are TRBV6-4 and TRBJ2-2; 10 bases align to TRBD2. The CDR3 runs to 14 residues. Germline loops: CDR1 MRHNA, CDR2 SNTAGT. With 3 bases clipped from V and 5 bases from J, the junction kept 0 bases outside the gene matches. Written as DNA, the CDR3 is TGTGCCAGCAGTGAAGCGGGGGGGACCGGGGAGCTGTTTTTT. Protein product: CASSEAGGTGELFF.

This chain connects TRBV2 to TRBJ2-7; D remains unclear. V lost 6 bases and J 2 bases, leaving 11 bases between the germline ends. The CDR3 length is 13 residues. Germline V gives CDR1 SNHLY, CDR2 FYNNEI. CDR3 in amino acids: CASSVTPAYEQYF. The CDR3 bases are TGTGCCAGCAGCGTGACTCCAGCCTACGAGCAGTACTTC.

This clone has just one count. V is TRBV6-1 and J is TRBJ2-6; D is possibly TRBD1 (6 bases). The CDR3 loop spans 18 amino acids. V was cut by 4 bases and J by 4 bases, with 20 bases left in between. Per germline, CDR1 MNHNS and CDR2 SASEGT. In DNA, the CDR3 is TGTGCCAGCAGTGCGTCGAGGACAGAAAGGGTAGGGGCCAACGTCCTGACTTTC. It codes for CASSASRTERVGANVLTF.

The rearrangement joins TRBV10-3 to TRBJ2-1; a weak D match, TRBD2 (6 bases). Germline V gene data show CDR1 as ENHRY and CDR2 as SYGVKD. V shed 0 bases and J shed 8 bases, with 17 bases lying between them. This CDR3 is 16 amino acids long. CDR3 residues: CAISESVSGPGDEQFF. CDR3 DNA sequence: TGTGCCATCAGTGAGTCGGTTAGCGGACCAGGAGATGAGCAGTTCTTC.

The gene calls are TRBV10-2 and TRBJ2-2, with D uncertain. The germline V and J ends were trimmed by 0 bases and 4 bases, with 9 bases remaining between them. This CDR3 contains 15 residues. Germline V CDR1 and CDR2: WSHSY, SAAADI. The CDR3 here is CASSESLASTGELFF. CDR3 in DNA: TGCGCCAGCAGTGAGTCGTTAGCTAGCACCGGGGAGCTGTTTTTT.

The V gene is TRBV9, the J gene TRBJ1-3, with a tentative D call TRBD1 (5 bases). Trimming took off 7 bases at V and 4 bases at J, with 15 bases between the two ends. This CDR3 has 14 amino acids. Germline-derived CDR1 and CDR2 are SGDLS and YYNGEE. Written as DNA, the CDR3 is TGTGCCAGCGCCCCCTCCGACAGCGGAAACACCATATATTTT. Translated, it gives CASAPSDSGNTIYF.

The chain has TRBV12-5 and TRBJ1-1, with D unresolved. The length of the CDR3 is 13 residues. Between the trimmed V and J ends, which lost 2 bases and 3 bases, there was a span of 7 bases. Germline values: CDR1 LGHNT, CDR2 FRNRAP. CDR3 sequence reads: CASGLQRYTEAFF. The CDR3 DNA is TGTGCTAGTGGTTTGCAACGGTACACTGAAGCTTTCTTT.

This chain uses TRBV25-1 with TRBJ2-7; 12 bases agree with TRBD2. The CDR3 is made up of 14 amino acids. The junction had 6 bases not matched to a gene; V was cut back by 4 bases and J by 8 bases. CDR1 and CDR2 (germline): MGHDK, SYGVNS. The CDR3 protein is CASSASGRAAQQYF. The CDR3 DNA is TGTGCCAGCAGTGCTAGCGGGAGGGCCGCACAGCAGTACTTC.

This clone has only one observation. The gene calls are TRBV6-5 and TRBJ1-4, with D possibly matching TRBD1 (6 bases). The CDR3 extends over 15 amino acids. Trimming left V 6 bases short and J 0 bases short, with 11 bases between. CDR1 MNHEY and CDR2 SVGAGI come from the germline V gene. The CDR3 here is CASSTDRSTNEKLFF. CDR3 sequence (DNA): TGTGCCAGCAGCACCGACAGGTCAACTAATGAAAAACTGTTTTTT.

The chain combines TRBV19 with TRBJ1-2; TRBD1 matches at 7 bases. The CDR3 runs 13 residues. The germline CDR1 and CDR2 sequences are LNHDA and SQIVND (reference sequence). Unmatched junction bases numbered 3, after V lost 5 bases and J lost 3 bases. The CDR3 sequence: CASSPGTDYGYTF. CDR3 DNA sequence: TGTGCCAGTAGTCCCGGGACAGACTATGGCTACACCTTC.

J is TRBJ2-2 and V is TRBV4-2; D might be TRBD2 (5 bases). The CDR3 has 17 amino acids. Germline V gene sequence: CDR1 LGHNA, CDR2 YNFKEQ. V shed 2 bases and J shed 3 bases, with 16 bases lying between them. CDR3 region: CASSQKSGAPDTGELFF. The CDR3, as DNA: TGTGCCAGCAGCCAAAAGAGCGGAGCCCCCGACACCGGGGAGCTGTTTTTT.

V usage is TRBV7-9 and J usage is TRBJ2-5, with TRBD2 as a possible D gene (6 bases). Between the trimmed V and J ends, which lost 1 base and 1 base, there was a span of 16 bases. Germline V CDR1 and CDR2: SEHNR, FQNEAQ (reference sequence). The CDR3 is 17 residues long. CDR3 region: CASSLDRGGGSQETQYF. CDR3 bases: TGTGCCAGCAGCTTAGATAGGGGCGGAGGGTCCCAAGAGACCCAGTACTTC.

The rearrangement uses TRBV19 and TRBJ2-1; 12 positions match TRBD2. V gave up 3 bases and J gave up 8 bases; unmatched junction bases: 8. The CDR3 is 16 residues long. CDR1 LNHDA and CDR2 SQIVND come from the germline V gene (reference sequence). CDR3 sequence: CASSITSSGGDDEQFF. The CDR3 nucleotides read TGTGCCAGTAGTATTACCTCTAGCGGGGGGGACGATGAGCAGTTCTTC.

V is TRBV5-3 and J is TRBJ2-3; D is unresolved. TRBV5-3 is designated an ORF whose function remains uncertain. This CDR3 has 12 amino acids. Trimming removed 5 bases from V and 3 bases from J, with 7 bases in between. The CDR3 DNA is TGTGCCAGAAGGCCAACTACAGATACGCAGTATTTT. Amino acids: CARRPTTDTQYF.

This clone occurred once. The chain employs TRBV19 and TRBJ1-2; D is unresolved. The CDR3 spans 12 residues. The ends were cut back, 10 bases at V and 8 bases at J, with 17 bases in the middle. Germline values: CDR1 LNHDA, CDR2 SQIVND (reference sequence). The CDR3 is CAIADPGWGYTF. CDR3 in DNA: TGTGCCATCGCGGATCCCGGCTGGGGCTACACCTTC.

This chain links TRBV2 with TRBJ2-5, with 9 nucleotides matching TRBD2. Germline trimming cut 3 bases from V and 3 bases from J; bases unmatched to any gene: 2. CDR3 size: 14 residues. Germline V gene data show CDR1 as SNHLY and CDR2 as FYNNEI. The CDR3 DNA is TGTGCCAGCAGTGACGTAGCGGGGGAAGAGACCCAGTACTTC. Translating it yields CASSDVAGEETQYF.

The chain is built from TRBV6-5 and TRBJ1-2, with 7 bases identical to TRBD1. Trimming at V came to 0 bases and at J to 7 bases, leaving 2 bases not matched to a gene. The CDR3 totals 13 residues. CDR1 is MNHEY, CDR2 SVGAGI, per germline. The CDR3 DNA is TGTGCCAGCAGTTACTCAGGGGGCGGTGGCTACACCTTC. It specifies CASSYSGGGGYTF.

With regard to this clone: Other DNA sequences in the sample encode the same CDR3. The chain uses TRBV9 and TRBJ2-5; 8 nucleotides align to TRBD2. The CDR3 runs to 16 residues. The J segment lost 4 bases and the V segment lost 0 bases, leaving 8 bases of the junction unmatched. The germline V gene has CDR1 SGDLS and CDR2 YYNGEE. Here the CDR3 DNA reads TGTGCCAGCAGCGTAGGAAACGGGGGGGCCGGAGAGACCCAGTACTTC. Amino acid sequence: CASSVGNGGAGETQYF.